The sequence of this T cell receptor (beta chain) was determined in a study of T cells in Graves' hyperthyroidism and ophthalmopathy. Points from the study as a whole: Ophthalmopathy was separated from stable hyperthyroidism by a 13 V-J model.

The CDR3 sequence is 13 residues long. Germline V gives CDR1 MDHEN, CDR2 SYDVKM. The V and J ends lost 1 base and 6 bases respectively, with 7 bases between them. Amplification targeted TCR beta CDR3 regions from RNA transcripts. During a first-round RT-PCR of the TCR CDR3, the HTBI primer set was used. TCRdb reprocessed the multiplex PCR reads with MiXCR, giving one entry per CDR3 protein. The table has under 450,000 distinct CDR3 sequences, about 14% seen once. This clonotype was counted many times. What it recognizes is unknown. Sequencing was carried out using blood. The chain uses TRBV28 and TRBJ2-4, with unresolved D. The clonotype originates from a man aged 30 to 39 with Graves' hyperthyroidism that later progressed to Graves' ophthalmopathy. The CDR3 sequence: CASSLFIGNIQYF. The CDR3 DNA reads TGTGCCAGCAGTTTATTCATCGGAAACATTCAGTACTTC.